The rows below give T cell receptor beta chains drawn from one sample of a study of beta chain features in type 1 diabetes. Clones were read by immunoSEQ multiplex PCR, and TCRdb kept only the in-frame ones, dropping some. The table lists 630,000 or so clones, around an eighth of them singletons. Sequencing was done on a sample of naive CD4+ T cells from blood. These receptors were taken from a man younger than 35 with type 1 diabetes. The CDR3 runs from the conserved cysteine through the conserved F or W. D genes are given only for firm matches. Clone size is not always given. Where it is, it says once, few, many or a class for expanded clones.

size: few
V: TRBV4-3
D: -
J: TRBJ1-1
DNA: TGCGCCAGCAGCCAAGAGGACGGGAGGGGCACTGAAGCTTTCTTT
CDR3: CASSQEDGRGTEAFF

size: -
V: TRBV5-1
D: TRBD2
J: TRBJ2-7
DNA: TGCGCCAGCAGCTCCTGGACTAGCGGGGTCTACGAGCAGTACTTC
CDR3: CASSSWTSGVYEQYF

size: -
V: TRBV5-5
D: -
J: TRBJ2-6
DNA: TGTGCCAGCAGCTTAGGGTGGCCCTCTGGGGCCAACGTCCTGACTTTC
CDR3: CASSLGWPSGANVLTF

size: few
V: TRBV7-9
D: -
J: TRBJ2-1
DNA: TGTGCCAGCAGCCCGGCGGAGGTGGGTGAGCAGTTCTTC
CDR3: CASSPAEVGEQFF

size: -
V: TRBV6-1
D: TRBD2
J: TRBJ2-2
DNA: TGTGCCAGCAGTGATGGCGGGGGGGCCGACACCGGGGAGCTGTTTTTT
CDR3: CASSDGGGADTGELFF

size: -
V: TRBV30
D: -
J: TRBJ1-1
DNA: TGTGCCTGGAGTGTACAACGTCCGAGAACTGAAGCTTTCTTT
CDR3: CAWSVQRPRTEAFF

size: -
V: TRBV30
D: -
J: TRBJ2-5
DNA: TGTGCCTGGAGTGTGGACATTCAAGAGACCCAGTACTTC
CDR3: CAWSVDIQETQYF

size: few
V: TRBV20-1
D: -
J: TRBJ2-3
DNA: TGCAGTGCTAGCAGGGCAGATACGCAGTATTTT
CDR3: CSASRADTQYF

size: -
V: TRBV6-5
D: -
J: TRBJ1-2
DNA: TGTGCCAGCAGTTACGGAGAGAACTATGGCTACACCTTC
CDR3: CASSYGENYGYTF

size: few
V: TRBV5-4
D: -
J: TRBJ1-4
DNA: TGTGCCAGCAGCTTGGCGGCAGCCCGGAATGAAAAACTGTTTTTT
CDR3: CASSLAAARNEKLFF

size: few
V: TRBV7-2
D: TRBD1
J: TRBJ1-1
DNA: TGTGCCAGCAGCTCACAACAGGGGGCTGAAGCTTTCTTT
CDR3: CASSSQQGAEAFF

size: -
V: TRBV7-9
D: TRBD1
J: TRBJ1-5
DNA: TGTGCCAGCAGCTTAGCACATTCGAGGGGACAGGGGGCCTATCAGCCCCAGCATTTT
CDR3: CASSLAHSRGQGAYQPQHF

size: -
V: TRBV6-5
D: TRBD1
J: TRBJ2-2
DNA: TGTGCCACCAGACAGGGCGGTCTAACCACCGGGGAGCTGTTTTTT
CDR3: CATRQGGLTTGELFF

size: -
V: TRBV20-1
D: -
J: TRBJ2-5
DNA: TGCAGTGCTGCTAGAGAGGAGACCCAGTACTTC
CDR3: CSAAREETQYF

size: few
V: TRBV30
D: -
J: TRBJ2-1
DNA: TGTGCCTGGGCGGCCCTAAAAAGTGACAATGAGCAGTTCTTC
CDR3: CAWAALKSDNEQFF

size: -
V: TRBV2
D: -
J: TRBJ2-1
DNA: TGTGCCACCCGGGGAAGGGGGGCCGTTGAGCAGTTCTTC
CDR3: CATRGRGAVEQFF

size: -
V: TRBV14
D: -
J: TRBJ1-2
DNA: TGTGCCAGCAGCTCCACAGTTGTCGGTGGCTACACCTTC
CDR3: CASSSTVVGGYTF

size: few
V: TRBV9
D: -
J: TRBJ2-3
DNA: TGTGCCAGCAGCGCATTAATATCGGCCGGCACAGATACGCAGTATTTT
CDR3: CASSALISAGTDTQYF

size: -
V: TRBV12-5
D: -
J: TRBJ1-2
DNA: TGTGCTAGTGCCCCGGGGGGGGGCTATGGCTACACCTTC
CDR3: CASAPGGGYGYTF

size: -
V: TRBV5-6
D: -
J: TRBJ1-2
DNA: TGTGCCAGCAGCTTGATAGCCAACTATGGCTACACCTTC
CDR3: CASSLIANYGYTF

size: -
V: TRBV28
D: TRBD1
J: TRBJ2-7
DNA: TGTGCCAGCAGTTTTCTAGACAGGGGGCGCGAGCAGTACTTC
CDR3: CASSFLDRGREQYF

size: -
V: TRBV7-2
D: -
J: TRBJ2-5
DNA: TGTGCCAGCAGCTTAGGGGCAGGGGTAGAGACCCAGTACTTC
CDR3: CASSLGAGVETQYF

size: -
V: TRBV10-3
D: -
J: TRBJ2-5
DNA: TGTGCCATCAGTGATTCGCAAAAAGAGACCCAGTACTTC
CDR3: CAISDSQKETQYF

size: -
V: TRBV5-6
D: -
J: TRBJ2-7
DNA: TGTGCCAGCAATCCACGATGGGGGATGCTGTACTTC
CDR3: CASNPRWGMLYF

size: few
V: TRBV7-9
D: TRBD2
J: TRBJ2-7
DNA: TGTGCCAGCAGCTTAACCCCGGGAGGGGGAAACGAGCAGTACTTC
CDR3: CASSLTPGGGNEQYF

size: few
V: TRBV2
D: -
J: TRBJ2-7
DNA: TGTGCCAGCAGTGAAGCGGCATACGAGCAGTACTTC
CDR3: CASSEAAYEQYF

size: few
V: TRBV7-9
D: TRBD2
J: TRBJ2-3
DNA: TGTGCCAGCAGCTTAAATAGCGGGACGGGAACAGATACGCAGTATTTT
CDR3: CASSLNSGTGTDTQYF

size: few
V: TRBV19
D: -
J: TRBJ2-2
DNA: TGTGCCAGTAGTATAGGCGGGTCCACCGGGGAGCTGTTTTTT
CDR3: CASSIGGSTGELFF

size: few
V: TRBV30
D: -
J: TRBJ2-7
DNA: TGTGCCTGGAGTACCCGGCGCGAGCAGTACTTC
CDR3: CAWSTRREQYF

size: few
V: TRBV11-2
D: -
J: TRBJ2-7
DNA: TGTGCCAGCCGCATCCAACGTAGCGAGCAGTACTTC
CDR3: CASRIQRSEQYF

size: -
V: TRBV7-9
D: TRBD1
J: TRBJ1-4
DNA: TGTGCCAGCAGCTTTCCTTACAGGGGGCTAAATAATGAAAAACTGTTTTTT
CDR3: CASSFPYRGLNNEKLFF

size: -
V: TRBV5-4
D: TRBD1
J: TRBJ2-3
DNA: TGTGCCAGCAGCCCCATGGCTTCGACAGGGAGCACAGATACGCAGTATTTT
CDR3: CASSPMASTGSTDTQYF

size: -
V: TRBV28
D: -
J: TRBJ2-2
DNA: TGTGCCAGCAGTTCTCCGGGACTTAGAAGTGGGGCCGGGGAGCTGTTTTTT
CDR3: CASSSPGLRSGAGELFF

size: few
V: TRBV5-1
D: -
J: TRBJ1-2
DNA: TGCGCCAGCAGCTTGGATACAGGCACCATCTATGGCTACACCTTC
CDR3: CASSLDTGTIYGYTF

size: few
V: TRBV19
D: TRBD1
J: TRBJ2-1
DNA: TGTGCCAGTAACGCACAGGGGTGGAACAATGAGCAGTTCTTC
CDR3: CASNAQGWNNEQFF

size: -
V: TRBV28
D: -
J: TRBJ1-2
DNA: TGTGCCAGCAGTTTTAAGGCAGGCGACTATGGCTACACCTTC
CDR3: CASSFKAGDYGYTF

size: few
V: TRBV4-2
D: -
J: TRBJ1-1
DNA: TGTGCCAGCAGCCGCATTGCGGGGGGGAACACTGAAGCTTTCTTT
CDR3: CASSRIAGGNTEAFF

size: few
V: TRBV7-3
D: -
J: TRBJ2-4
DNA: TGTGCCACCGGGCCGGCAGGTCAAAACATTCAGTACTTC
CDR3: CATGPAGQNIQYF

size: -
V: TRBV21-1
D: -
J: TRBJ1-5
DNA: TGTGCCAGCGGAACAACAGGGACTCAGCCCCAGCATTTT
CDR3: CASGTTGTQPQHF

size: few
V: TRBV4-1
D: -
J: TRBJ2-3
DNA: TGCGCCAGCAGCCAAGTCTTCGGGGGCCGAAAAAGCACAGATACGCAGTATTTT
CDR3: CASSQVFGGRKSTDTQYF

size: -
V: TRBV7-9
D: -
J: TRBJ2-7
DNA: TGTGCCAGCAGGGTCTCTAGTATCCACGAGCAGTACTTC
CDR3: CASRVSSIHEQYF

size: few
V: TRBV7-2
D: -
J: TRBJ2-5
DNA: TGTGCCAGCAGCTTGGGGTCTCAAGAGACCCAGTACTTC
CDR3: CASSLGSQETQYF

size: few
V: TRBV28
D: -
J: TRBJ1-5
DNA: TGTGCCAGCAGCTTCCCCGGACAGAGCAATCAGCCCCAGCATTTT
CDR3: CASSFPGQSNQPQHF

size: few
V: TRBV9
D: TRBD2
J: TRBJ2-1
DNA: TGTGCCAGCAGCGTAGCTGGGATAGCGGGGGAGAGGCGCTACAATGAGCAGTTCTTC
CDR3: CASSVAGIAGERRYNEQFF

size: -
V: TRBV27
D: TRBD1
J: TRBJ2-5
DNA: TGTGCCAGCAGGGGATTGGGGGACAGACAAGAGACCCAGTACTTC
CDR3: CASRGLGDRQETQYF

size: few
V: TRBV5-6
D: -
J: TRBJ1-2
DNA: TGTGCCAGCAGCCTACAGCGTAACTATGGCTACACCTTC
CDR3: CASSLQRNYGYTF

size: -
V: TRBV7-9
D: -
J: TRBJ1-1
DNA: TGTGCCAGCAGGCTGACCAGGGCTTTGAACACTGAAGCTTTCTTT
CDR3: CASRLTRALNTEAFF

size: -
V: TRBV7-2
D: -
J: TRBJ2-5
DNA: TGTGCCAGCAGCTTAGGCCGGGGAGCCCAGTACTTC
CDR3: CASSLGRGAQYF

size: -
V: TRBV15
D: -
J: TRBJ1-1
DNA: TGTGCCACCAGCAGGGCAGGAACCCTAACTGAAGCTTTCTTT
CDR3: CATSRAGTLTEAFF

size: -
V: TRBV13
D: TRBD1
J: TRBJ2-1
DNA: TGTGCCAGCAGCATCCACCGGGGACAGGGGTCTGAGCAGTTCTTC
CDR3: CASSIHRGQGSEQFF

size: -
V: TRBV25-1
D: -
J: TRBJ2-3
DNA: TGTGCCAGCAGGGCCGCCACAGATACGCAGTATTTT
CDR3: CASRAATDTQYF

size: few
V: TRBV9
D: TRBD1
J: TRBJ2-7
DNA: TGTGCCAGCAGCGTTACAGGGGGCATTTATCACGAGCAGTACTTC
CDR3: CASSVTGGIYHEQYF

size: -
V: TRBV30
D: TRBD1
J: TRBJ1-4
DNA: TGTGCCTGGAGTGTATGGGACAGATCTAATGAAAAACTGTTTTTT
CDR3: CAWSVWDRSNEKLFF